The 14 T cell receptor beta chains listed next were all sequenced from one sample in a study of shared clonotypes between healthy human individuals. Produced via immunoSEQ multiplex PCR; TCRdb's table is partial and in-frame only. The sample consists of around 990,000 clones, around three quarters of them appearing once. The sequencing input was memory CD4+ T cells from PBMCs. Documented subset: CD45RA-negative fraction. Source of these receptors: a man younger than 35 in good health. Some clones in this sample may be carry-over from other donors' samples.

The rearrangement uses TRBV18 and TRBJ1-3; 9 positions agree with TRBD1. V shed 3 bases and J 1 base; nucleotides not matched to a gene: 7. CDR1 and CDR2 from the germline V gene are KGHSH and LQKENI. This CDR3 spans 17 amino acids. CDR3 sequence (DNA): TGTGCCAGCTCACCGCGGACAGGGGTAGGATCTGGAAACACCATATATTTT. It specifies CASSPRTGVGSGNTIYF.

Of note for this clone: This likely reflects a read error, since a far larger clone is one base away. V is TRBV4-3 and J is TRBJ2-7; TRBD2 is a possible D gene (6 bases). In germline, CDR1 is LGHNA, CDR2 YSLEER. The CDR3 length is 16 residues. CDR3 residues: CAGSQGLSGLRAEQYF. DNA of the CDR3: TGCGCCGGCAGCCAGGGATTATCGGGACTCCGGGCCGAGCAGTACTTC.

The chain recombines TRBV5-1 with TRBJ2-7; tentatively, D is TRBD1 (6 bases). V was trimmed by 4 bases and J by 9 bases, leaving 26 bases between them. This CDR3 comprises 16 residues. Per the germline V gene, CDR1 is SGHRS and CDR2 is YFSETQ. The DNA of the CDR3 is TGCGCCAGCAGCGAAGCTGGACAGCTTTTAGGGGCCCGGCAGTACTTC. This translates into CASSEAGQLLGARQYF.

The chain employs TRBV9 and TRBJ1-1; D ambiguous. The germline V gene has CDR1 SGDLS and CDR2 YYNGEE. V was trimmed by 2 bases and J by 4 bases, leaving 12 bases between them. The CDR3 has 14 residues. The CDR3 protein is CASSVEDRVTEAFF. The CDR3 DNA is TGTGCCAGCAGCGTGGAGGATAGGGTCACTGAAGCTTTCTTT.

The rearrangement joins TRBV7-2 to TRBJ2-2, with 11 nucleotides matching TRBD1. This CDR3 has 15 amino acids. Per germline, CDR1 SGHTA and CDR2 FQGNSA. With V trimmed by 5 bases and J by 5 bases, 4 bases remained unmatched. In DNA form, the CDR3 reads TGTGCCAGCAGCCTACGGGACAGGGGGACCGGGGAGCTGTTTTTT. Translating it yields CASSLRDRGTGELFF.

This clone was detected only once. This chain links TRBV4-3 with TRBJ2-7, with D possibly being TRBD1 (6 bases). The CDR3 contains 15 residues. The V gene lost 1 base and the J gene lost 4 bases, with 14 bases spanning the gap. In germline, CDR1 is LGHNA, CDR2 YSLEER. CDR3 protein: CASSQVLSRGYEQYF. CDR3 coding DNA: TGCGCCAGCAGCCAAGTGCTTAGTAGGGGGTACGAGCAGTACTTC.

The rearrangement uses TRBV5-1 and TRBJ1-1, with 10 positions matching TRBD1. Germline V lookup: CDR1 SGHRS, CDR2 YFSETQ. The CDR3 consists of 17 residues. V shed 2 bases, J shed 7 bases, and the junction held 14 bases outside the gene matches. The CDR3, as DNA: TGCGCCAGCAGCTTTTACAGCACGGGACAGGGGTACGTTGAAGCTTTCTTT. Its protein product is CASSFYSTGQGYVEAFF.

This chain links TRBV11-2 with TRBJ2-5; 8 bases agree with TRBD1. With the DNA end fitting TRBJ2-7 better, the J assignment may be wrong. Germline lookup yields CDR1 SGHAT and CDR2 FQNNGV. The CDR3 loop spans 16 amino acids. The CDR3 is CASSSFRQGRSYEQYF. The CDR3, as DNA: TGTGCCAGCAGCTCCTTTCGACAGGGGCGATCCTACGAGCAGTACTTC.

This chain connects TRBV6-1 to TRBJ2-7; D is unresolved. The CDR3 covers 15 residues. Germline CDR1 reads MNHNS; CDR2 reads SASEGT. V lost 1 base and J lost 7, with 17 bases in between. As DNA, the CDR3 is TGTGCCAGCAGTGAAGATGGCAGGTTGTCGTTGGAGCAGTACTTC. Residues: CASSEDGRLSLEQYF.

This rearrangement joins TRBV19 to TRBJ2-5, with TRBD1 matching over 10 bases. The DNA end is a closer match to TRBJ2-7, so the J assignment may be wrong. The CDR3 runs 14 residues. CDR1 LNHDA and CDR2 SQIVND come from the germline V gene (reference sequence). The CDR3 DNA follows: TGTGCCAGTAGAGGGACAGGGGCATCCTACGAGCAGTACTTC. The encoded protein is CASRGTGASYEQYF.

The chain has TRBV18 and TRBJ2-3, with 7 bases that match TRBD1. The CDR3 contains 17 residues. The germline CDR1 and CDR2 sequences are KGHSH and LQKENI. Trimming at V came to 3 bases and at J to 0 bases, leaving 9 bases not matched to a gene. The CDR3 region is CASSPTGTAGSTDTQYF. CDR3 DNA sequence: TGTGCCAGCTCACCTACGGGGACAGCCGGTAGCACAGATACGCAGTATTTT.

This chain uses TRBV28 with TRBJ1-1; D is unclear. The CDR3 runs 14 residues. V gave up 5 bases and J gave up 2 bases, with 12 bases separating them. The germline V gene has CDR1 MDHEN and CDR2 SYDVKM. The CDR3, as DNA: TGTGCCAGCAGTCTCCTAACAGCTAACACTGAAGCTTTCTTT. Its protein is CASSLLTANTEAFF.

The chain joins TRBV5-4 to TRBJ2-1; 7 bases fit TRBD2. J was trimmed by 7 bases and V by 3 bases; bases with no gene match: 10. CDR3 size: 15 residues. Germline loops: CDR1 SGHNT, CDR2 YYREEE (reference sequence). In DNA, the CDR3 is TGTGCCAGCAGCTGGACTAGAGGGGCCTTAAATGAGCAGTTCTTC. Translated: CASSWTRGALNEQFF.

The V call is TRBV5-6, the J call TRBJ1-1; the D gene is possibly TRBD1 (6 bases). Trimming left V 2 bases short and J 5 bases short, with 10 bases between. Germline CDR1 reads SGHDT; CDR2 reads YYEEEE. CDR3 size: 13 residues. The CDR3 here is CASSFGDKTEAFF. CDR3 sequence (DNA): TGTGCCAGCAGCTTCGGGGACAAAACTGAAGCTTTCTTT.